Listed here are 29 T cell receptor beta chains from one sample, sequenced in a study of T cell responses to AZD1222 COVID-19 vaccine. Libraries were prepared by immunoSEQ multiplex PCR; TCRdb keeps only in-frame clonotypes and omits some of them. Here the sample spans fewer than 140,000 clones, 85% to 90% being singletons. Sequencing was performed on peripheral blood, taken on day 0 of AZD1222 vaccination. The receptors originated from an adult in good health.

The rearrangement links TRBV7-2 to TRBJ1-1; D is undetermined. V was pared by 0 bases and J by 3 bases, with 8 bases between. Germline-derived CDR1 and CDR2 are SGHTA and FQGNSA. The CDR3 extends over 14 amino acids. The CDR3 DNA reads as TGTGCCAGCAGCTTAGCCGGACCCTACACTGAAGCTTTCTTT. This translates into CASSLAGPYTEAFF.

The V call is TRBV7-2, the J call TRBJ1-2; D perhaps matches TRBD1 (5 bases). This CDR3 has 15 residues. Germline V gene sequence: CDR1 SGHTA, CDR2 FQGNSA. V was cut by 5 bases and J by 3 bases, with 16 bases left in between. Here the CDR3 reads CASSLWGGEDYGYTF. For the CDR3, the DNA is TGTGCCAGCAGCCTTTGGGGGGGGGAAGACTATGGCTACACCTTC.

V is TRBV21-1 and J is TRBJ2-7; whether TRBD1, the table's D call, matches the DNA was not checked. TRBV21-1 corresponds to a pseudogene. The CDR3 totals 16 residues. CDR3 sequence (DNA): TGTGCCAGCACCGAATCTCCGACACGCAGCCTGTACGAGCAGTACTTC. Its translation is CASTESPTRSLYEQYF.

The chain uses TRBV5-1 and TRBJ2-7; unclear D gene. The germline V gene has CDR1 SGHRS and CDR2 YFSETQ. The V end lost 0 bases, the J end lost 1 base, and 11 bases lay between the germline ends. The CDR3 loop spans 15 amino acids. CDR3 loop: CASSLGLLGSYEQYF. The DNA for the CDR3 is TGCGCCAGCAGCTTGGGACTCCTAGGGTCCTACGAGCAGTACTTC.

This clone was recorded once. V and J are TRBV21-1 and TRBJ2-2; TRBD2 was called by the table and not checked on the DNA. TRBV21-1 is tagged as a pseudogene. The CDR3 has 19 residues. The DNA for the CDR3 is TGTGCCAGCAGCAAAACGCAGGTCACTAGCGGGAGTAAAACCGGGGAGCTGTTTTTT. The encoded protein is CASSKTQVTSGSKTGELFF.

The chain joins TRBV27 to TRBJ2-7; D assignment may be TRBD1 or TRBD2 (5 bases each). Looked up from germline, CDR1 is MNHEY and CDR2 is SMNVEV (reference sequence). The V gene lost 4 bases and the J gene lost 4 bases, with 5 bases spanning the gap. The CDR3 spans 11 residues. CDR3 bases: TGTGCCAGCAGTTGGGGGTACGAGCAGTACTTC. It encodes CASSWGYEQYF.

This rearrangement joins TRBV28 to TRBJ1-2; D not resolved. The CDR3 runs to 12 residues. V was clipped by 3 bases and J by 7 bases, with 9 bases between them. CDR1 is MDHEN, CDR2 SYDVKM, per germline. The CDR3 region is CASSLTGSGYTF. The CDR3 DNA sequence: TGTGCCAGCAGTTTGACGGGCTCTGGCTACACCTTC.

This rearrangement joins TRBV29-1 to TRBJ1-1; D not certain. The germline V gene has CDR1 SQVTM and CDR2 ANQGSEA. V was pared by 4 bases and J by 4 bases, with 13 bases between. CDR3 length equals 13 residues. This CDR3 is CSVGISRGTEAFF. CDR3 sequence (DNA): TGCAGCGTTGGAATAAGTCGAGGCACTGAAGCTTTCTTT.

This chain uses TRBV28 with TRBJ2-7; D is unresolved. The CDR3 covers 12 residues. V was shortened by 2 bases and J by 4 bases, with 6 bases between the two germline ends. Per the germline V gene, CDR1 is MDHEN and CDR2 is SYDVKM. In nucleotides, the CDR3 is TGTGCCAGCAGTTTAGGGCTTTACGAGCAGTACTTC. This gives the protein CASSLGLYEQYF.

This chain links TRBV9 with TRBJ1-6, with D unclear. This CDR3 is built from 15 residues. Trimming took 0 bases from V and 10 from J, leaving 14 bases between them. CDR1 and CDR2 (germline): SGDLS, YYNGEE. CDR3 loop: CASSVGREGWSPLHF. CDR3 nucleotides: TGTGCCAGCAGCGTAGGCCGGGAAGGATGGTCACCCCTCCACTTT.

The chain couples TRBV10-3 to TRBJ2-5, with 13 bases aligning to TRBD2. The CDR3 has 15 residues. The J segment lost 3 bases and the V segment lost 3 bases, leaving 1 base of the junction unmatched. Germline loops: CDR1 ENHRY, CDR2 SYGVKD. DNA for the CDR3: TGTGCCATCAGTGATGGGACTAGCGGGAAAGAGACCCAGTACTTC. The encoded protein is CAISDGTSGKETQYF.

The CDR3 here is CASSVGTTHGKQFF. CDR3 sequence (DNA): TGTGCCAGCAGCGTAGGAACCACCCATGGGAAGCAGTTCTTC. V usage is TRBV9 and J usage is TRBJ2-1; D gene uncertain. Trimming cost V 0 bases and J 11 bases, with 15 bases left between them. The length of the CDR3 is 14 residues. Germline CDR1 and CDR2: SGDLS and YYNGEE. Full variable domain (outside the CDR3, taken from reference TRBV9 and TRBJ2-1): DSGVTQTPKHLITATGQRVTLRCSPRSGDLSVYWYQQSLDQGLQFLIQYYNGEERAKGNILERFSAQQFPDLHSELNLSSLELGDSALYFCASSVGTTHGKQFFGPGTRLTVL.

The chain has TRBV9 and TRBJ1-2, with D uncertain. The V end lost 3 bases, the J end lost 4 bases, and 22 bases lay between the germline ends. The CDR3 extends over 17 amino acids. In germline, CDR1 is SGDLS, CDR2 YYNGEE. CDR3 DNA: TGTGCCAGCAGCGCCCAGCCTCTCGGGTCGAGCCTCTATGGCTACACCTTC. It translates to CASSAQPLGSSLYGYTF.

This clone turned up a few times. V and J are TRBV2 and TRBJ1-1; D call uncertain. The CDR3 consists of 14 residues. Germline-derived CDR1 and CDR2 are SNHLY and FYNNEI. Deletions cut 3 bases from V and 0 bases from J, with 8 bases between. The CDR3 region is CASSEQAMNTEAFF. As DNA, the CDR3 is TGTGCCAGCAGTGAGCAGGCCATGAACACTGAAGCTTTCTTT.

The CDR3 nucleotides read TGCGCCAGCAGGTCGAGACCCGGTACCGGGGAGCTGTTTTTT. It yields the protein CASRSRPGTGELFF. This sequence joins TRBV10-1 and TRBJ2-2; no clear D gene. Trimming stripped 6 bases from V and 5 bases from J, with 13 bases between. In germline, CDR1 is WNHNN, CDR2 SYGVQD (reference sequence). The CDR3 covers 14 residues.

This rearrangement joins TRBV10-3 to TRBJ1-4; possible D gene TRBD1, 5 bases. V lost 2 bases, J lost 5 bases, and 9 bases lay in between. Germline values: CDR1 ENHRY, CDR2 SYGVKD. CDR3 length: 14 residues. The CDR3 DNA reads as TGTGCCATCAGTGAGAGCAGGGTAAATGAAAAACTGTTTTTT. Translation gives CAISESRVNEKLFF.

This clone came up a few times. The rearrangement uses TRBV11-2 and TRBJ2-1, with TRBD2 matching over 7 bases. Looked up from germline, CDR1 is SGHAT and CDR2 is FQNNGV. With V trimmed by 2 bases and J by 3 bases, 7 bases remained unmatched. The CDR3 is made up of 16 amino acids. CDR3 bases: TGTGCCAGCAGCTTAACCACTAGCGTCAACTACAATGAGCAGTTCTTC. Its translation: CASSLTTSVNYNEQFF.

The J gene is TRBJ2-7, the V gene TRBV9; a possible D gene is TRBD1 (6 bases). Germline V gives CDR1 SGDLS, CDR2 YYNGEE. The V gene lost 0 bases and the J gene lost 6 bases, with 10 bases spanning the gap. This CDR3 is 13 amino acids long. This CDR3 is CASSVEQGAEQYF. CDR3 coding DNA: TGTGCCAGCAGCGTAGAACAGGGAGCCGAGCAGTACTTC.

The chain joins TRBV27 to TRBJ1-1; D is unresolved. The CDR3 has 14 amino acids. CDR1 and CDR2 from the germline V gene are MNHEY and SMNVEV (reference sequence). Between the trimmed V and J ends, which lost 3 bases and 2 bases, there was a span of 10 bases. DNA of the CDR3: TGTGCCAGCAGTTTTGGGCGGATCAACACTGAAGCTTTCTTT. Its protein is CASSFGRINTEAFF.

The chain combines TRBV2 with TRBJ2-3; 7 nucleotides match TRBD1. Germline V gene lookup returns CDR1 SNHLY and CDR2 FYNNEI. CDR3 size: 13 residues. V was pared by 10 bases and J by 4 bases, with 8 bases of the junction left unmatched. The chain's CDR3 is CANRGRAADTQYF. In DNA, the CDR3 is TGTGCCAACAGGGGTCGGGCGGCAGATACGCAGTATTTT.

This clone has just a few counts. The rearrangement links TRBV14 to TRBJ1-2, with a tentative D call TRBD1 (6 bases). Trimming cost V 1 base and J 4 bases, with 13 bases left between them. The CDR3 totals 15 residues. Germline CDR1 and CDR2: SGHDN and FVKESK. CDR3 protein: CASSQGSRGSYGYTF. Here the CDR3 DNA reads TGTGCCAGCAGCCAAGGAAGCAGGGGTAGCTATGGCTACACCTTC. Looking up the rest from reference TRBV14 and TRBJ1-2 gives the full variable domain: EAGVTQFPSHSVIEKGQTVTLRCDPISGHDNLYWYRRVMGKEIKFLLHFVKESKQDESGMPNNRFLAERTGGTYSTLKVQPAELEDSGVYFCASSQGSRGSYGYTFGSGTRLTVV.

The V gene is TRBV29-1, the J gene TRBJ2-1, with 13 bases matching TRBD2. Germline V gene sequence: CDR1 SQVTM, CDR2 ANQGSEA. This CDR3 comprises 15 residues. J gave up 15 bases and V 7 bases, and 18 bases lay outside the gene matches. The CDR3 coding sequence is TGCAGCGCGGGGAGTCGGACTAGCGGGAGAGGGCAGTGGTTCTTC. This sequence encodes CSAGSRTSGRGQWFF.

V is TRBV6-5 and J is TRBJ1-2; D gene ambiguous. Germline-derived CDR1 and CDR2 are MNHEY and SVGAGI. This CDR3 comprises 13 residues. V was clipped by 5 bases and J by 8 bases, with 15 bases between them. This CDR3 is CASSPSMESGYTF. CDR3 in DNA: TGTGCCAGCAGTCCTAGTATGGAGTCAGGCTACACCTTC.

This clone was recorded once. CDR3 protein: CASSQFEGYNSPLHF. The CDR3 DNA is TGTGCCAGCAGCCAATTCGAGGGCTATAATTCACCCCTCCACTTT. This sequence joins TRBV3-1 (or the pseudogene TRBV3-2) and TRBJ1-6, with no clear D. V was shortened by 2 bases and J by 3 bases, with 8 bases between the two germline ends. The CDR3 is 15 amino acids. Germline lookup yields CDR1 LGHDT and CDR2 YNNKEL (reference sequence).

The gene calls are TRBV11-2 and TRBJ2-4; the D gene could be TRBD1 or TRBD2 (5 bases each). Germline values: CDR1 SGHAT, CDR2 FQNNGV. This CDR3 has 17 residues. The V end lost 1 base, the J end lost 6 bases, and 19 bases lay between the germline ends. The CDR3, as DNA: TGTGCCAGCAGCTTAGGTCCCATTCGAGGGGCTGGAAACATTCAGTACTTC. Translating gives CASSLGPIRGAGNIQYF.

Here the CDR3 DNA reads TGTGCCAGCAGTTCATTTCCGGGACTAGCTCCAGATACGCAGTATTTT. Translation gives CASSSFPGLAPDTQYF. V and J are TRBV7-3 and TRBJ2-3; 9 nucleotides agree with TRBD2. Germline loops: CDR1 SGHTA, CDR2 FQGTGA. The J segment lost 4 bases and the V segment lost 6 bases, leaving 11 bases of the junction unmatched. CDR3 length: 16 residues.

CDR3 in DNA: TGCGCCAGCAGCTTAGTCGCACAGGGAAGCACTGAAGCTTTCTTT. Translated: CASSLVAQGSTEAFF. The chain has TRBV5-1 and TRBJ1-1, with TRBD1 as a possible D gene (6 bases). Germline lookup yields CDR1 SGHRS and CDR2 YFSETQ. Trimming removed 2 bases at V and 4 bases at J, with 15 bases between. The length of the CDR3 is 15 residues.

Only one count was recorded for this clone. The gene calls are TRBV27 and TRBJ1-2; TRBD1 agrees at 7 bases. The CDR3 loop spans 15 amino acids. Germline loops: CDR1 MNHEY, CDR2 SMNVEV (reference sequence). The junction had 8 bases not matched to a gene; V was cut back by 2 bases and J by 5 bases. The CDR3 DNA is TGTGCCAGCAGTTTAGGGCAGGGGGATCAATATGGCTACACCTTC. Protein: CASSLGQGDQYGYTF.

The genes are TRBV7-6 and TRBJ2-1; 8 bases match TRBD2. CDR3 length: 17 residues. V trimming: 5 bases; J trimming: 2 bases; junction bases outside the gene matches: 11. CDR1 and CDR2 (germline): SGHVS, FNYEAQ. Written as DNA, the CDR3 is TGTGCCAGCAGCCCAGTCCCATCTAGCGGGCCCTACAATGAGCAGTTCTTC. This encodes CASSPVPSSGPYNEQFF.